This T cell receptor (beta chain) was retrieved from a study of blood T cell repertoires in COVID-19. On the study more broadly: Specimens from acute and convalescent COVID-19 originated in the United States, Italy and Spain.

In the original analysis: Quantification of nucleated cells was approximated via reference gene primer amplification. The protocol was immunoSEQ multiplex PCR, while the TCRdb copy is restricted to in-frame clones and leaves out a portion. V and J calls and clone size are copied from that table; D and trimming were computed from the DNA. Of a few hundred thousand clones listed, 80% to 90% are singletons. The V end was cut by 5 bases, the J end by 7 bases, with 18 bases between. The germline V gene encodes CDR1 PRHDT and CDR2 FYEKMQ (reference sequence). The CDR3 covers 16 residues. Everyone who took part was 18 to 89 years old, and they came from 20 to 25 US areas.

The sample consisted of PBMCs or T cells enriched from blood (not recorded which). This receptor was obtained from a young man who had recovered from COVID-19. The rearrangement uses TRBV13 and TRBJ1-6; D is uncertain. CDR3 DNA sequence: TGTGCCAGCAGCCCTGAAGGAGCTATTGTGAATTCACCCCTCCACTTT. Protein sequence: CASSPEGAIVNSPLHF.